These 4 T cell receptor beta chains were all obtained from the same sample, sequenced in a study of cytomegalovirus exposure and HLA in healthy donors. It was with 60 Vbeta and 13 Jbeta primers that the PCR ran. Profiled with immunoSEQ multiplex PCR; TCRdb holds only in-frame clones, not every one. The sample records some 60,000 clones, about 86% being singletons. Sequenced sample: PBMCs. All receptors come from a man in his forties in good health and CMV-seronegative.

The J gene is TRBJ1-1, the V gene TRBV7-9; D unclear. Germline lookup yields CDR1 SEHNR and CDR2 FQNEAQ (reference sequence). The CDR3 covers 14 residues. V dropped 3 bases and J dropped 5 bases, with 13 bases sitting between them. The CDR3 is CASSFGSPGTEAFF. CDR3 DNA sequence: TGTGCCAGCAGCTTCGGGAGCCCGGGGACTGAAGCTTTCTTT.

This clone was detected a few times. CDR3 loop: CASSTVNTGELFF. The CDR3 nucleotides are TGTGCCAGCAGCACTGTTAACACCGGGGAGCTGTTTTTT. The chain uses TRBV9 and TRBJ2-2, with D unclear. The CDR3 extends over 13 amino acids. The V gene lost 4 bases and the J gene lost 2 bases, with 6 bases spanning the gap. Germline assignment: CDR1 SGDLS and CDR2 YYNGEE.

V usage is TRBV29-1 and J usage is TRBJ2-1; 11 bases map to TRBD2. The CDR3 length is 15 residues. After removal of 5 bases from V and 2 bases from J, the junction contained 5 bases not matched to a gene. Germline V lookup: CDR1 SQVTM, CDR2 ANQGSEA. The CDR3 sequence is CSVLPSGGPYNEQFF. For the CDR3, the DNA is TGCAGCGTTTTACCTAGCGGGGGGCCCTACAATGAGCAGTTCTTC.

The rearrangement joins TRBV2 to TRBJ2-5, with TRBD2 matching 9 bases. The germline V gene encodes CDR1 SNHLY and CDR2 FYNNEI. Trimming cost V 7 bases and J 3 bases; bases outside gene matches: 12. This CDR3 is built from 16 residues. The CDR3 reads CASIGSLAGLEETQYF. Written as DNA, the CDR3 is TGTGCCAGCATAGGGTCCCTAGCGGGGTTAGAAGAGACCCAGTACTTC.